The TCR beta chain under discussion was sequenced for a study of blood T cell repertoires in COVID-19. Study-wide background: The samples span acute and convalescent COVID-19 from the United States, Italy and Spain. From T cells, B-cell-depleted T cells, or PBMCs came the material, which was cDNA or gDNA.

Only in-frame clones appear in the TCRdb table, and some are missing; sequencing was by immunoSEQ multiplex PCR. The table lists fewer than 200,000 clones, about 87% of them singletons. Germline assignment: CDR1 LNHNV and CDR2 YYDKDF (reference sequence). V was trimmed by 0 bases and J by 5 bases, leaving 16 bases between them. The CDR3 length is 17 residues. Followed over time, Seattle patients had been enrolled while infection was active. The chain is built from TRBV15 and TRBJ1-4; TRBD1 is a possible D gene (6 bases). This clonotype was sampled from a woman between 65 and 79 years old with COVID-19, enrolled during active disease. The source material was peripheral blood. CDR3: CATSREVLGQRNEKLFF. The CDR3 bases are TGTGCCACCAGCAGAGAAGTACTAGGACAGAGAAATGAAAAACTGTTTTTT.